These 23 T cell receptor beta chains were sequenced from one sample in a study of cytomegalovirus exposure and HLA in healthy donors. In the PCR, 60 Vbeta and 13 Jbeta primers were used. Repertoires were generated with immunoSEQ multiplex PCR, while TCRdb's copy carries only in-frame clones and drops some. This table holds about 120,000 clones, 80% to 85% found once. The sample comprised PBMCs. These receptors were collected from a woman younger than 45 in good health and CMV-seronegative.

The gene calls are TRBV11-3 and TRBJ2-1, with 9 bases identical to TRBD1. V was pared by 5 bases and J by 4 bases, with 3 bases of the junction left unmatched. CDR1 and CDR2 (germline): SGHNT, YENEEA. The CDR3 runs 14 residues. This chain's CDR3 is CASSVGQGYNEQFF. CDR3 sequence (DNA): TGTGCCAGCAGCGTAGGACAGGGGTACAATGAGCAGTTCTTC.

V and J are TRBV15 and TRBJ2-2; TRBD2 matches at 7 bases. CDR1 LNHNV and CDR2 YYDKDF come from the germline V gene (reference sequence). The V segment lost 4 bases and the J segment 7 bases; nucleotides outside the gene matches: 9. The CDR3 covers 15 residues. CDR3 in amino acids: CATSKRSGIDGELFF. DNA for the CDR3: TGTGCCACCAGCAAGAGAAGCGGGATCGACGGGGAGCTGTTTTTT.

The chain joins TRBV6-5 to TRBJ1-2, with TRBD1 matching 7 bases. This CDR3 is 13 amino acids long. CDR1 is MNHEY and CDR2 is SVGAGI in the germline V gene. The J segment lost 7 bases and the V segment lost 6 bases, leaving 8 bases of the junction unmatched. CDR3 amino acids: CASRLTGLSGYTF. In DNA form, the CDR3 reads TGTGCCAGCAGATTGACAGGGCTCTCTGGCTACACCTTC.

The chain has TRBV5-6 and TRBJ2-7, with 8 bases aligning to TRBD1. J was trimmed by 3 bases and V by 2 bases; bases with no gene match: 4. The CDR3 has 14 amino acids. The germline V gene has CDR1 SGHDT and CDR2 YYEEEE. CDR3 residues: CASSFGDRIYEQYF. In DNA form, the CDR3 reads TGTGCCAGCAGCTTCGGGGACAGGATCTACGAGCAGTACTTC. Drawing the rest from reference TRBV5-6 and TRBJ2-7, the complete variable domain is DAGVTQSPTHLIKTRGQQVTLRCSPKSGHDTVSWYQQALGQGPQFIFQYYEEEERQRGNFPDRFSGHQFPNYSSELNVNALLLGDSALYLCASSFGDRIYEQYFGPGTRLTVT.

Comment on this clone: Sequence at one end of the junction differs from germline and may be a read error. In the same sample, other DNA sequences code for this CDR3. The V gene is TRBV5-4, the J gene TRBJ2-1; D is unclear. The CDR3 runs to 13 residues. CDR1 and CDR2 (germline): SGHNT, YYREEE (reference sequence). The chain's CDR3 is CASSPFRENEQFF. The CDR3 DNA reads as TGCGCCAGCAGCCCCTTCCGTGAGAATGAGCAGTTCTTC.

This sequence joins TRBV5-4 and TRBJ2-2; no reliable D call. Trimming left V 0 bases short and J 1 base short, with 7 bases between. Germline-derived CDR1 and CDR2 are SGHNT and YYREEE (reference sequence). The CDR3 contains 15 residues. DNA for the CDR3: TGTGCCAGCAGCTTGGCCTCGGGGAACACCGGGGAGCTGTTTTTT. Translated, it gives CASSLASGNTGELFF.

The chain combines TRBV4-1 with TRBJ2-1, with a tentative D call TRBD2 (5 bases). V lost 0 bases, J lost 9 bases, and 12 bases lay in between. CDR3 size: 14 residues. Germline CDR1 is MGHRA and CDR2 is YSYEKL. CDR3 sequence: CASSQDEGWSEQFF. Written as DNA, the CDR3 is TGCGCCAGCAGCCAAGATGAGGGATGGAGTGAGCAGTTCTTC.

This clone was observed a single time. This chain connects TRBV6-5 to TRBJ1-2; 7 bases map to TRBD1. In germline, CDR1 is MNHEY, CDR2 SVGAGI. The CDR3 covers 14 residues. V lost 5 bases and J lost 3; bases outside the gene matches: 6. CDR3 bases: TGTGCCAGCAGTAAGACAGGGCAGGACTATGGCTACACCTTC. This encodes CASSKTGQDYGYTF.

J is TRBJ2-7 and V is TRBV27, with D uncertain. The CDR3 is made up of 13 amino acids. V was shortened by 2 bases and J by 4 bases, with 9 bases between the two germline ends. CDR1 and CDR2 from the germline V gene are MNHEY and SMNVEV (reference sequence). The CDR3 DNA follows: TGTGCCAGCAGTTTAGCGGTGGAGTACGAGCAGTACTTC. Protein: CASSLAVEYEQYF.

CDR3 region: CASSGTGTGLGRETQYF. CDR3 DNA: TGTGCCAGCAGCGGAACCGGGACAGGCCTCGGGAGGGAGACCCAGTACTTC. The chain carries TRBV13 and TRBJ2-5; the D gene is possibly TRBD1 (8 bases). Germline V gives CDR1 PRHDT, CDR2 FYEKMQ (reference sequence). V was pared by 5 bases and J by 5 bases, with 24 bases between. The CDR3 length is 17 residues.

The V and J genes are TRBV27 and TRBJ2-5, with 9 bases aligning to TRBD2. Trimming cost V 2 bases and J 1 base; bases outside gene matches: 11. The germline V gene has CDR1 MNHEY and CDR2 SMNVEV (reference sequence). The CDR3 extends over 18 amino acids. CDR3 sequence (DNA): TGTGCCAGCAGTTTACGGTCAAGGCTAGCGGGATTCCAAGAGACCCAGTACTTC. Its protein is CASSLRSRLAGFQETQYF.

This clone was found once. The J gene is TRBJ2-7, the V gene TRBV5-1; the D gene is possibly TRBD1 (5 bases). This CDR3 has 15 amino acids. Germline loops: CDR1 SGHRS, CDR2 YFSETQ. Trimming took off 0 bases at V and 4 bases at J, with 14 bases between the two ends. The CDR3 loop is CASSLVVGPGYEQYF. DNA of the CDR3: TGCGCCAGCAGCTTGGTGGTAGGGCCAGGGTACGAGCAGTACTTC.

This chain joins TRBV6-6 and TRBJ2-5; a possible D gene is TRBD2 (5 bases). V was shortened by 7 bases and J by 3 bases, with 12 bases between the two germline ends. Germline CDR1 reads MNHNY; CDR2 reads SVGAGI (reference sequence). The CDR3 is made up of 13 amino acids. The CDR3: CASIQAEEETQYF. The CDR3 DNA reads TGTGCCAGCATTCAAGCGGAGGAAGAGACCCAGTACTTC.

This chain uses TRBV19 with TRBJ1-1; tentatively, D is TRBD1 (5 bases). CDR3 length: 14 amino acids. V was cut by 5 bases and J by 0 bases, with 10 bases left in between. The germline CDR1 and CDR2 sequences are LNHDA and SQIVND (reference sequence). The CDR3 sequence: CASSPTALNTEAFF. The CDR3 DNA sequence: TGTGCCAGTAGTCCGACAGCTTTGAACACTGAAGCTTTCTTT.

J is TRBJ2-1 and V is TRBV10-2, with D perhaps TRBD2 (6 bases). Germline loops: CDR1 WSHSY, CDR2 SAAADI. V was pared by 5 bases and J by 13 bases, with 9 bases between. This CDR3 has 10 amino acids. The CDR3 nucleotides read TGCGCCAGCAGTACTAGCCCTCAGTTCTTC. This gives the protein CASSTSPQFF.

CDR3 nucleotide sequence: TGTGCCAGCAGCTTAACCCGGACTAGCGGAAGCCTTAGCACAGATACGCAGTATTTT. Translation gives CASSLTRTSGSLSTDTQYF. V gene TRBV7-2 combines with J gene TRBJ2-3, with 10 nucleotides matching TRBD2. The CDR3 contains 19 residues. The V gene end was trimmed by 2 bases and the J gene end by 0 bases; junction bases not matched to a gene: 11. From germline, CDR1 is SGHTA and CDR2 FQGNSA.

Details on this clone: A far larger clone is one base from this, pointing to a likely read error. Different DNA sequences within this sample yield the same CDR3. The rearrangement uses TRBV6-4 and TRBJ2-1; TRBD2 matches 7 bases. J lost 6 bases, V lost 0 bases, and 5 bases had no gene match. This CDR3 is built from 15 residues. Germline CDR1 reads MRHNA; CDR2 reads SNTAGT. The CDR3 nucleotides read TGTGCCAGCAGTGACTCGACTCGCGGGAGCAATGAGCAGTTCTTC. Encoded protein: CASSDSTRGSNEQFF.

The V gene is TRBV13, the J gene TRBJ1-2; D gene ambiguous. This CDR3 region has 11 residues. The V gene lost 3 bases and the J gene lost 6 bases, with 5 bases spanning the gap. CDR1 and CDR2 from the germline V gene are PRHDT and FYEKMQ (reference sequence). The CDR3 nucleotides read TGTGCCAGCAGCTTCGGGGATGGCTACACCTTC. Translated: CASSFGDGYTF.

In nucleotides, the CDR3 is TGTGCCAGCAGCTTAGAAGTCCTCCGGGACAGGGGCAACGAGCAGTACTTC. This gives the protein CASSLEVLRDRGNEQYF. This sequence joins TRBV11-3 and TRBJ2-7; 10 bases map to TRBD1. This CDR3 has 17 residues. Germline assignment: CDR1 SGHNT and CDR2 YENEEA. V was pared by 0 bases and J by 5 bases, with 10 bases of the junction left unmatched.

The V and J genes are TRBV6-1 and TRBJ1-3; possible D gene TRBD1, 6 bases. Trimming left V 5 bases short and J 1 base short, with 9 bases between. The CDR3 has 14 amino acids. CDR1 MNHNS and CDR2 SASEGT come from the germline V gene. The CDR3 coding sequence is TGTGCCAGCAGTCCCGACAGGTCTGGAAACACCATATATTTT. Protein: CASSPDRSGNTIYF.

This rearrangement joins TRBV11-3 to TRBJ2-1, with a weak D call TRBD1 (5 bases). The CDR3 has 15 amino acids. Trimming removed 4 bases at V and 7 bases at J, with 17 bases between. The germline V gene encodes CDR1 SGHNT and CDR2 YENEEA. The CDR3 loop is CASSSASRGGNEQFF. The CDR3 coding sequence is TGTGCCAGCAGCTCTGCGAGTAGGGGTGGTAATGAGCAGTTCTTC. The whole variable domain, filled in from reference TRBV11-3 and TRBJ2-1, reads EAGVVQSPRYKIIEKKQPVAFWCNPISGHNTLYWYLQNLGQGPELLIRYENEEAVDDSQLPKDRFSAERLKGVDSTLKIQPAELGDSAVYLCASSSASRGGNEQFFGPGTRLTVL.

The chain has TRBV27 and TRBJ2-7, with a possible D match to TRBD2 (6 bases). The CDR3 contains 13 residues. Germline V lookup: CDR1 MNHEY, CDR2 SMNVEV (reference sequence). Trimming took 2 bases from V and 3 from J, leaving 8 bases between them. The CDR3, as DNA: TGTGCCAGCAGTTTACGGGGGTTCTACGAGCAGTACTTC. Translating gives CASSLRGFYEQYF.

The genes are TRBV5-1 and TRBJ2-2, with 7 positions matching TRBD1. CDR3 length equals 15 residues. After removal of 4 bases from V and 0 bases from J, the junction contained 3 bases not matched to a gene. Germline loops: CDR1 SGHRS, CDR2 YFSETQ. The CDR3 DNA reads TGCGCCAGCAGCCCGGACAGGCCGAACACCGGGGAGCTGTTTTTT. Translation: CASSPDRPNTGELFF.